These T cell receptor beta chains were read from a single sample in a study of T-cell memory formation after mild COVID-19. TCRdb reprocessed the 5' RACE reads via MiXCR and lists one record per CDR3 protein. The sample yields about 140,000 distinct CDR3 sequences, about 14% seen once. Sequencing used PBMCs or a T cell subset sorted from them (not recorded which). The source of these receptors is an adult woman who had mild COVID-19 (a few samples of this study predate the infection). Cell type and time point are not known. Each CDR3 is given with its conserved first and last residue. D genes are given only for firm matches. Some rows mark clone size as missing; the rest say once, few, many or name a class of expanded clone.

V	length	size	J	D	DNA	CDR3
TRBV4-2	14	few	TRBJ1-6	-	TGTGCCAGCAGCCCCGGGGGGGCGCAGGCACCCCTCCACTTT	CASSPGGAQAPLHF
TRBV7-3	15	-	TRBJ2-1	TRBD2	TGTGCCAGCAGCCAGGGACTAGCGGGGGTGAATGAGCAGTTCTTC	CASSQGLAGVNEQFF
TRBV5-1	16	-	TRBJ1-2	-	TGCGCCAGCAGCTTCACCCCTGCCGGGGGGAGCTATGGCTACACCTTC	CASSFTPAGGSYGYTF
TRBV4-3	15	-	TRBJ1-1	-	TGCGCCAGCAGCCAAGATGGGTTACTGAACACTGAAGCTTTCTTT	CASSQDGLLNTEAFF
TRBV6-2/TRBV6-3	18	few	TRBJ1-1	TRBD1	TGTGCCAGCAGTTACCTCGTCCCGGGACAGGGGTGGGACACTGAAGCTTTCTTT	CASSYLVPGQGWDTEAFF
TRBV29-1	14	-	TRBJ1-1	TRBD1	TGCAGCGCCGCGGGAGGGGGCTTGAACACTGAAGCTTTCTTT	CSAAGGGLNTEAFF
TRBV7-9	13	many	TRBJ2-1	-	TGTGCCAGCAGCTTACCTCTTGACCTCGAGCAGTTCTTC	CASSLPLDLEQFF
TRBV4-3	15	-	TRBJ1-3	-	TGCGCCAGCAGCCAATACGAGCAATCTGGAAACACCATATATTTT	CASSQYEQSGNTIYF
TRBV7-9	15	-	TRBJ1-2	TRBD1	TGTGCCAGCAGCGGGGTCGGACAGGTCCAGCAGGGCTACACCTTC	CASSGVGQVQQGYTF
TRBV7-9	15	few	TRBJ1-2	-	TGTGCCAGCAGCTCCTCCCGACAGACACCTTATGGCTACACCTTC	CASSSSRQTPYGYTF
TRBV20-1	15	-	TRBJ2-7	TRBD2	TGCAGTGCTAGAGGGACTAGCGGGCCCTCCTACGAGCAGTACTTC	CSARGTSGPSYEQYF
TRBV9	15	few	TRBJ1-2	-	TGTGCCAGCAGCTCATCTGGTGGGAGCGACTATGGCTACACCTTC	CASSSSGGSDYGYTF
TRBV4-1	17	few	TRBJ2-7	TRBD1	TGCGCCAGCAGCCAAGCAGAGCCGGGACAGGGGCTCTACGAGCAGTACTTC	CASSQAEPGQGLYEQYF
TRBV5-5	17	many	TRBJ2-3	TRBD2	TGTGCCAGCAGCTCTAGCCCTCTAGCGGTTCGGCCAGATACGCAGTATTTT	CASSSSPLAVRPDTQYF
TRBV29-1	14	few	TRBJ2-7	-	TGCAGCGTTGAGATGGGGGAGGCCTCCTACGAGCAGTACTTC	CSVEMGEASYEQYF
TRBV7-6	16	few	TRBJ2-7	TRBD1	TGTGCCAGCAGCCTCTTCGCTGGGACAGGCCCCTACGAGCAGTACTTC	CASSLFAGTGPYEQYF
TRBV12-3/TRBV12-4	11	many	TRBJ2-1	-	TGTGCCAGCAGTTTTGGTGTGCAAAGGTTCTTC	CASSFGVQRFF
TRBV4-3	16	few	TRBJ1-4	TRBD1	TGCGCCAGCAGCCAAGATGGCGGGACAGTTAATGAAAAACTGTTTTTT	CASSQDGGTVNEKLFF
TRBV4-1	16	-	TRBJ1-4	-	TGCGCCAGCAGCCAAGATCGCCCTGCAACTAATGAAAAACTGTTTTTT	CASSQDRPATNEKLFF